Described below is a single T cell receptor beta chain sequence and its context. The antigen remains unidentified. From blood, roughly 220-550 ng of genomic DNA served as TRB template. BIOMED2 TRB-A/B primer pools were used in multiplex TRB PCR. MiXCR was run by TCRdb on the multiplex PCR reads, yielding one entry per CDR3 protein. This sample has roughly 15,000 distinct CDR3 sequences, with under 35% found just once. The data belong to a study of T and B cells in COVID-19 patients. Overall study: Of roughly 22 active-infection patients, 12 were critically ill with mechanical ventilation or extracorporeal membrane oxygenation.

Study conclusions and caveats: In COVID-19 patients, T cell receptor beta variable and joining gene use was reportedly strongly skewed. Blood from mildly ill patients while symptomatic, and early samples from severe cases, were scarce.

The TCR originated in a human donor who had recovered from COVID-19. Material: blood.

The CDR3 protein is CASSGGGVYGYTF. The CDR3 bases are TGTGCCAGCAGCGGAGGGGGTGTCTATGGCTACACCTTC. The J gene is TRBJ1-2, the V gene TRBV6-5, with D perhaps TRBD1 (6 bases). Germline assignment: CDR1 MNHEY and CDR2 SVGAGI. Trimming cost V 6 bases and J 4 bases, with 12 bases left between them. The CDR3 consists of 13 residues.